This TCR beta chain was recovered during a study of blood T cell repertoires in COVID-19. CDR3 size: 13 residues. Germline values: CDR1 SQVTM, CDR2 ANQGSEA. Trimming took off 4 bases at V and 0 bases at J, with 10 bases between the two ends. The repertoire was sequenced with immunoSEQ multiplex PCR; TCRdb's copy has only in-frame clones and lacks some. This sample carries about 200,000 clones, around 75% of them seen once, and the ten largest clones take over 5%. The sample consisted of peripheral blood. The clonotype originates from a woman aged 40-49 years with COVID-19, enrolled during active disease. V gene TRBV29-1 combines with J gene TRBJ2-7; TRBD2 might be the D (5 bases). The CDR3 is CSVGELDSYEQYF. CDR3 DNA: TGCAGCGTTGGGGAACTAGACTCCTACGAGCAGTACTTC.